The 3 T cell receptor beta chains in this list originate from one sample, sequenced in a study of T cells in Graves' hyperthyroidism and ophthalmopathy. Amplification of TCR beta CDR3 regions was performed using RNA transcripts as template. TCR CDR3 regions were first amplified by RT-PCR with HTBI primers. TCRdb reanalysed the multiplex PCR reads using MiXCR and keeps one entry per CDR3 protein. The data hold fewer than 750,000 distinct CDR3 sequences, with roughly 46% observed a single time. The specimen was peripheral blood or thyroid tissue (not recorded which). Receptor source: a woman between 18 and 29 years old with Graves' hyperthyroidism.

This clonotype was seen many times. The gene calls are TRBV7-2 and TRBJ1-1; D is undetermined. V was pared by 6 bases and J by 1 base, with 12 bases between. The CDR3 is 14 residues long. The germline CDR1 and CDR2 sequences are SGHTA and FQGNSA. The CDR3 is CASSLGRRNTEAFF. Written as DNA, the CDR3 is TGTGCCAGCAGTTTGGGCCGGAGGAACACTGAAGCTTTCTTT.

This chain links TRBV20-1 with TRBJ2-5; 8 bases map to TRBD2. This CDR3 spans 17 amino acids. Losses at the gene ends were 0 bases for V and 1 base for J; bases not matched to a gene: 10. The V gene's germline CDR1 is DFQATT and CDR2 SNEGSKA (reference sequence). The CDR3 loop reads CSARDFISGTSQETQYF. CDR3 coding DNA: TGCAGTGCTAGAGATTTTATTAGCGGGACCAGCCAAGAGACCCAGTACTTC.

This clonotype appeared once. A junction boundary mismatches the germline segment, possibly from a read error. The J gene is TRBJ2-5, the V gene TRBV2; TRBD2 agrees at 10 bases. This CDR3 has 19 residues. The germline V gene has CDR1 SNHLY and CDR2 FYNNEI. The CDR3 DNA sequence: TGCGCCAGCAGTGAGCCTTCGCGTGGGACTAGCGTACTTCAAGAGACCCAGTACTTC. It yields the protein CASSEPSRGTSVLQETQYF.